This T cell receptor beta chain appears in the sequencing data of a study of CD8 T cells in Susac syndrome (dated by TCRdb to the late 2010s). In terms of the full investigation: Of the Susac syndrome patients who were sequenced, 5 or 6 had clinically active disease and roughly eight were in clinical remission. Susac syndrome patients were therapy-naive, on corticosteroids (some also receiving IVIg), or on IVIg alone at blood withdrawal. Whether CD8+ T cell activation and differentiation in Susac syndrome was antigen driven was tested using repertoire sequencing. The clonality of the CD8+ T cell repertoire was compared across 11 to 12 healthy donors, some 14 Susac syndrome patients and around 16 multiple sclerosis patients.

High-throughput TCR beta sequencing profiled peripheral blood CD8+ and CD4+ T cells from healthy donors, Susac syndrome patients and multiple sclerosis patients. Susac syndrome patients met recently defined diagnostic criteria for definite or probable disease. Bulk CD8+ and CD4+ T cells were purified by magnetic negative isolation, whereas CD8+ TEMRA cells were enriched by FACS. Blood was collected in EDTA tubes and processed within 24 hours, with PBMCs isolated through density gradient centrifugation. PBMCs destined for TCR sequencing were cryopreserved in liquid nitrogen and later thawed in a 37 °C water bath. The sorted or isolated CD4+, CD8+ and CD8+ TEMRA cells had a purity of 90% or higher. Points the paper makes about the study in general: Looking at Susac-specific public clones, the researchers identified under 20 in the total CD8+ repertoire and four or five in the CD8+ TEMRA repertoire. The number of individuals in the TCR sequencing and HLA analysis was recognized as being relatively small. CD8+ repertoires in Susac syndrome showed clonal expansion, which was highest in CD8+ TEMRA cells and was greater in clinically active patients than in remitting patients.

CDR1 and CDR2, looked up from the germline V gene (reference sequence), are SEHNR and FQNEAQ. Inclusive of the bounding cysteine and phenylalanine, the CDR3 is 15 residues long. Of the read, only the CDR3 DNA is kept; its 45 bases are in frame from base 1. V is reduced by 5 bases and J by 8 bases, leaving a spacing of 21 bases between them. RNA was extracted with the RNeasy kit and 0.5 to 1 ug was reverse transcribed using random hexamers. The immunoSEQ multiplex PCR assay, which covers 54 Vbeta and 13 Jbeta segments, was used to amplify TCR beta CDR3 regions. PCR amplification bias was corrected by using a synthetic template baseline for primer optimization and computational correction. In the source study's methods: Reads were annotated to V, D and J genes according to IMGT and were analyzed with immunoSEQ Analyzer, with only productive sequences retained. To calculate clonality, Shannon entropy was normalized by log2 of the number of productive unique sequences and then subtracted from one. For each patient and control, public and private clones were evaluated among the 100 most prevalent clones. Clones were defined as Susac-specific when absent from the healthy and MS cohorts, from fewer than 1,200 published viral clones and from other ImmuneACCESS disease sequences. The raw public data were reprocessed by TCRdb itself: fastp quality trimming at Q25, MiXCR clonotype calling, in-frame beta chains only. Identical CDR3 proteins give one entry, which carries the most common genes and DNA. None of the V and J calls come from the authors' own analysis; TCRdb made them. Within this sample are some 97,000 distinct CDR3 sequences, with approximately 95% of them counted one time only. 0.25% to 0.35% of the sample goes to the ten largest clones.

On this clonotype: Its antigen remains unidentified. Base qualities are missing; no much larger clone stands one base away.

This sequence was found in a human donor with Susac syndrome. Sequencing input: CD8+ T cells from PBMCs. The chain is encoded by TRBV7-9 joined to TRBJ1-1; a tentative D match to TRBD1 spans 5 bases. The nucleotide sequence reads TGTGCCAGCAGCCGCTTAGGGCAGGGCATGGACGAAGCTTTCTTT. Translation gives CASSRLGQGMDEAFF.